Each of the 27 T cell receptor beta chains below was sequenced from the same sample in a study of blood T cell repertoires in COVID-19. Sequenced by immunoSEQ multiplex PCR; TCRdb stores in-frame clones only, minus some. The sample yields under 300,000 clones, roughly nine tenths seen once. Material for sequencing was peripheral blood. These receptors originate from a man between 18 and 29 years old with active or convalescent COVID-19.

This rearrangement joins TRBV6-6 to TRBJ2-5; 9 nucleotides agree with TRBD1. V shed 4 bases, J shed 2 bases, and the junction held 2 bases outside the gene matches. CDR1 MNHNY and CDR2 SVGAGI come from the germline V gene (reference sequence). The length of the CDR3 is 14 residues. The CDR3 sequence is CASSSTGGQETQYF. Here the CDR3 DNA reads TGTGCCAGCAGTTCGACAGGGGGACAAGAGACCCAGTACTTC.

The count of this clone is one. This chain connects TRBV19 to TRBJ1-5; D not certain. Trimming removed 10 bases from V and 9 bases from J, with 31 bases in between. The CDR3 contains 17 residues. Germline V CDR1 and CDR2: LNHDA, SQIVND (reference sequence). The CDR3: CATAGYGSSAERGPQHF. The CDR3, as DNA: TGTGCCACCGCCGGGTATGGGTCGTCAGCGGAGCGTGGGCCCCAGCATTTT. Full variable domain (outside the CDR3, taken from reference TRBV19 and TRBJ1-5): DGGITQSPKYLFRKEGQNVTLSCEQNLNHDAMYWYRQDPGQGLRLIYYSQIVNDFQKGDIAEGYSVSREKKESFPLTVTSAQKNPTAFYLCATAGYGSSAERGPQHFGDGTRLSIL.

The chain joins TRBV5-1 to TRBJ2-3; 8 bases are a match to TRBD2. The CDR3 totals 16 residues. CDR1 and CDR2 from the germline V gene are SGHRS and YFSETQ. With 0 bases clipped from V and 5 bases from J, the junction kept 8 bases outside the gene matches. DNA of the CDR3: TGCGCCAGCAGCTTGGGTGCGGGACTAGTGAGAGATACGCAGTATTTT. It codes for CASSLGAGLVRDTQYF. Based on the CDR3 plus reference TRBV5-1 and TRBJ2-3, the full variable domain is KAGVTQTPRYLIKTRGQQVTLSCSPISGHRSVSWYQQTPGQGLQFLFEYFSETQRNKGNFPGRFSGRQFSNSRSEMNVSTLELGDSALYLCASSLGAGLVRDTQYFGPGTRLTVL.

This chain links TRBV5-1 with TRBJ2-7, with 8 bases identical to TRBD1. After removal of 4 bases from V and 7 bases from J, the junction contained 10 bases not matched to a gene. The germline gives CDR1 SGHRS, CDR2 YFSETQ. CDR3 length: 14 residues. The CDR3 protein is CASSREGQGGEQYF. CDR3 sequence (DNA): TGCGCCAGCAGCCGGGAAGGACAGGGAGGTGAGCAGTACTTC.

The J gene is TRBJ2-3, the V gene TRBV5-1, with TRBD2 identical over 11 bases. Looked up from germline, CDR1 is SGHRS and CDR2 is YFSETQ. V shed 0 bases and J 4 bases; nucleotides not matched to a gene: 7. This CDR3 has 17 amino acids. The CDR3 protein is CASSLATSGRFADTQYF. The CDR3 DNA is TGCGCCAGCAGCTTGGCCACTAGCGGGAGATTTGCAGATACGCAGTATTTT.

The chain combines TRBV11-3 with TRBJ1-3, with 7 bases identical to TRBD1. The CDR3 spans 15 residues. Germline assignment: CDR1 SGHNT and CDR2 YENEEA. Unmatched junction bases numbered 7, after V lost 4 bases and J lost 4 bases. CDR3: CASSWGQRAGNTIYF. The CDR3 coding sequence is TGTGCCAGCAGCTGGGGACAGAGGGCAGGAAACACCATATATTTT.

The chain combines TRBV30 with TRBJ1-1, with D possibly matching TRBD1 (6 bases). The V gene's germline CDR1 is GTSNPN and CDR2 SVGIG (reference sequence). Trimming took off 0 bases at V and 4 bases at J, with 15 bases between the two ends. The CDR3 contains 15 residues. The CDR3, as DNA: TGTGCCTGGAGTGTCAATGGGGGGGCGAGCACTGAAGCTTTCTTT. This translates into CAWSVNGGASTEAFF.

The chain carries TRBV4-1 and TRBJ2-3, with TRBD1 matching 7 bases. J lost 4 bases, V lost 0 bases, and 10 bases had no gene match. This CDR3 is built from 17 residues. The germline CDR1 and CDR2 sequences are MGHRA and YSYEKL. The chain's CDR3 is CASSQEETGMTPDTQYF. DNA for the CDR3: TGCGCCAGCAGCCAAGAAGAGACAGGGATGACCCCAGATACGCAGTATTTT.

This rearrangement joins TRBV6-5 to TRBJ2-1; D is unclear. Germline CDR1 reads MNHEY; CDR2 reads SVGAGI. The V and J ends lost 2 bases and 3 bases respectively, with 11 bases between them. The CDR3 is 15 residues long. DNA of the CDR3: TGTGCCAGCAGTTACGAACCATCGGGCTACAATGAGCAGTTCTTC. Amino acid sequence: CASSYEPSGYNEQFF.

V gene TRBV6-6 combines with J gene TRBJ2-3; 12 positions match TRBD2. Losses at the gene ends were 6 bases for V and 2 bases for J; bases not matched to a gene: 6. The CDR3 is 16 amino acids. Germline assignment: CDR1 MNHNY and CDR2 SVGAGI (reference sequence). DNA of the CDR3: TGTGCCAGCAGCCTCGGGACTAGCGGGCCCACAGATACGCAGTATTTT. This translates into CASSLGTSGPTDTQYF.

The chain uses TRBV2 and TRBJ2-1; TRBD1 is a possible D gene (5 bases). CDR3 length equals 11 residues. CDR1 and CDR2 from the germline V gene are SNHLY and FYNNEI. V dropped 10 bases and J dropped 6 bases, with 10 bases sitting between them. The CDR3 bases are TGTGCCACTCAGGGTGCCAATGAGCAGTTCTTC. Protein product: CATQGANEQFF.

The chain couples TRBV4-1 to TRBJ2-7; D unresolved. Trimming removed 0 bases at V and 7 bases at J, with 7 bases between. Germline V gene lookup returns CDR1 MGHRA and CDR2 YSYEKL. This CDR3 is built from 12 residues. This chain's CDR3 is CASSQDRREQYF. The CDR3 DNA reads TGCGCCAGCAGCCAAGATCGGCGGGAGCAGTACTTC.

V is TRBV19 and J is TRBJ1-3, with D uncertain. Germline V lookup: CDR1 LNHDA, CDR2 SQIVND (reference sequence). The germline V and J ends were trimmed by 5 bases and 4 bases, with 6 bases remaining between them. CDR3 length: 12 amino acids. The DNA of the CDR3 is TGTGCCAGTAGTGTTCAAGGAAACACCATATATTTT. It encodes CASSVQGNTIYF.

This clone was seen a single time. V gene TRBV18 combines with J gene TRBJ1-1; D gene uncertain. V was cut by 3 bases and J by 1 base, with 3 bases left in between. The CDR3 is 12 amino acids. Germline V gives CDR1 KGHSH, CDR2 LQKENI. The chain's CDR3 is CASSPANTEAFF. CDR3 nucleotide sequence: TGTGCCAGCTCACCGGCGAACACTGAAGCTTTCTTT.

This clone has a single count. This chain links TRBV11-3 with TRBJ2-7, with D tentatively TRBD2 (7 bases). Germline assignment: CDR1 SGHNT and CDR2 YENEEA. The CDR3 has 15 residues. The V end was cut by 5 bases, the J end by 2 bases, with 16 bases between. CDR3 sequence: CASSHPSGTPYEQYF. The CDR3 DNA follows: TGTGCCAGCAGCCACCCCAGCGGGACACCCTACGAGCAGTACTTC.

This clone has just a few counts. This sequence joins TRBV19 and TRBJ1-5; 7 bases fit TRBD1. Germline values: CDR1 LNHDA, CDR2 SQIVND (reference sequence). This CDR3 has 14 residues. The V and J ends lost 3 bases and 3 bases, in that order; junction bases with no gene match: 2. This CDR3 is CASSMGTANQPQHF. The CDR3 bases are TGTGCCAGTAGTATGGGGACAGCCAATCAGCCCCAGCATTTT.

The count of this clone is one. J is TRBJ1-1 and V is TRBV6-6; a possible D gene is TRBD1 (5 bases). This CDR3 spans 15 amino acids. V was clipped by 0 bases and J by 8 bases, with 16 bases between them. CDR1 MNHNY and CDR2 SVGAGI come from the germline V gene (reference sequence). The CDR3 DNA is TGTGCCAGCAGTTACTCGAGGGAGGGGCGAGGAGAAGCTTTCTTT. This translates into CASSYSREGRGEAFF.

This sequence joins TRBV5-1 and TRBJ1-1; 10 bases align to TRBD1. V shed 0 bases, J shed 5 bases, and the junction held 4 bases outside the gene matches. The germline CDR1 and CDR2 sequences are SGHRS and YFSETQ. CDR3 length: 15 amino acids. Here the CDR3 DNA reads TGCGCCAGCAGCTTGGGACAGGGGGCGAGGACTGAAGCTTTCTTT. Residues: CASSLGQGARTEAFF.

The chain carries TRBV5-1 and TRBJ2-7; TRBD1 matches 7 bases. Germline CDR1 is SGHRS and CDR2 is YFSETQ. The V gene end was trimmed by 3 bases and the J gene end by 2 bases; junction bases not matched to a gene: 2. This CDR3 is 13 amino acids long. The CDR3: CASSSQGAYEQYF. CDR3 DNA sequence: TGCGCCAGCAGCTCTCAGGGGGCCTACGAGCAGTACTTC.

The chain is built from TRBV11-2 and TRBJ2-7; D gene ambiguous. CDR1 is SGHAT and CDR2 is FQNNGV in the germline V gene. The V and J ends lost 0 bases and 3 bases respectively, with 6 bases between them. CDR3 length equals 13 residues. The CDR3 reads CASSLEAGYEQYF. CDR3 DNA: TGTGCCAGCAGCTTAGAGGCAGGCTACGAGCAGTACTTC.

V is TRBV28 and J is TRBJ1-2, with 10 positions matching TRBD1. Germline CDR1 MDHEN, CDR2 SYDVKM. Trimming cost V 7 bases and J 3 bases; bases outside gene matches: 2. CDR3 length: 13 amino acids. CDR3 region: CASIGQGDYGYTF. DNA of the CDR3: TGTGCCAGCATAGGACAGGGGGACTATGGCTACACCTTC.

The table lists this clone with a few counts. The chain employs TRBV29-1 and TRBJ2-7; D is possibly TRBD1 (7 bases). The CDR3 is made up of 12 amino acids. Trimming stripped 3 bases from V and 6 bases from J, with 12 bases between. Germline CDR1 and CDR2: SQVTM and ANQGSEA. The CDR3 loop is CSVEQGGVEQYF. In nucleotides, the CDR3 is TGCAGCGTTGAGCAGGGGGGTGTCGAGCAGTACTTC.

V is TRBV7-2 and J is TRBJ1-1; 7 nucleotides line up with TRBD1. Germline CDR1 is SGHTA and CDR2 is FQGNSA. V lost 3 bases, J lost 3 bases, and 10 bases stayed unmatched. The CDR3 has 16 residues. The CDR3 DNA reads as TGTGCCAGCAGCTTCCGTTGGACAGGCTTGGACACTGAAGCTTTCTTT. It codes for CASSFRWTGLDTEAFF.

The chain has TRBV7-9 and TRBJ1-5; D may be TRBD1 (5 bases). The germline V and J ends were trimmed by 4 bases and 0 bases, with 10 bases remaining between them. The CDR3 length is 15 residues. In germline, CDR1 is SEHNR, CDR2 FQNEAQ (reference sequence). The CDR3 bases are TGTGCCAGCAGCTCGGGGGAATATAGCAATCAGCCCCAGCATTTT. Translating it yields CASSSGEYSNQPQHF.

This clone showed up just a few times. The V gene is TRBV11-3, the J gene TRBJ2-1, with 13 bases aligning to TRBD2. This CDR3 comprises 19 residues. Losses at the gene ends were 8 bases for V and 4 bases for J; bases not matched to a gene: 17. Germline CDR1 and CDR2: SGHNT and YENEEA. CDR3 bases: TGTGCCAGCTCTCTGGGACTAGCGGGATCGGGGGGGTTATACAATGAGCAGTTCTTC. It translates to CASSLGLAGSGGLYNEQFF.

In regard to this clone: This specimen includes other DNA sequences encoding the same CDR3. V is TRBV5-1 and J is TRBJ1-3; D gene uncertain. Trimming took 0 bases from V and 4 from J, leaving 5 bases between them. The germline CDR1 and CDR2 sequences are SGHRS and YFSETQ. The CDR3 loop spans 13 amino acids. The CDR3 spells CASSLAGGNTIYF. CDR3 bases: TGCGCCAGCAGCTTGGCAGGCGGAAACACCATATATTTT.

The chain recombines TRBV4-2 with TRBJ2-4; 10 nucleotides align to TRBD2. Germline CDR1 reads LGHNA; CDR2 reads YNFKEQ. The CDR3 sequence is 16 residues long. Losses at the gene ends were 7 bases for V and 8 bases for J; bases not matched to a gene: 14. CDR3 DNA: TGTGCCAGCACCCCAGGGCTAGCGGGAGAATGGGACATTCAGTACTTC. It translates to CASTPGLAGEWDIQYF.